This TCR beta chain was documented in a study of cytomegalovirus exposure and HLA in healthy donors. Study conclusions and caveats: The study recorded about 150 TCR beta chains that were cytomegalovirus-associated.

Germline assignment: CDR1 SQVTM and CDR2 ANQGSEA. This CDR3 is 13 amino acids long. V dropped 7 bases and J dropped 3; count of bases not matched to a gene: 6. A note on this clone: Its antigen is not identified.

The protocol was immunoSEQ multiplex PCR, while the TCRdb copy is restricted to in-frame clones and leaves out a portion. Of 220,000 or so clones in the sample, roughly 84% are singletons; the top ten hold 11% to 15%. The specimen was PBMCs. The J gene is TRBJ2-3, the V gene TRBV29-1; 8 nucleotides match TRBD2. The source of this sequence is a woman in her twenties or thirties in good health and CMV-seropositive. The CDR3 protein is CSGAGDRTDTQYF. CDR3 coding DNA: TGCAGCGGAGCGGGAGATCGGACAGATACGCAGTATTTT.